A single sample is the source of the 14 T cell receptor beta chains below, sequenced in a study of regulatory T cells in long-lasting Graves disease. The authors built TCR beta libraries using iRepertoire HTBI primers and Arm-PCR of CDR3 regions. Each CDR3 protein gets one entry after TCRdb re-called the multiplex PCR reads with MiXCR. The data show 450,000 to 700,000 distinct CDR3 sequences, roughly 14% seen once. The time point was: newly diagnosed GD, antithyroid drugs for less than 3 months. Isolated PBMC RNA provided the starting material for the TCR library. These same records also appear under a second study, on T cells in Graves' hyperthyroidism and ophthalmopathy.

Sequencing was performed on peripheral blood mononuclear cells (PBMCs), taken at new diagnosis, from a patient treated with antithyroid drugs. Receptor source: a man aged 25-45 years with Graves disease.

This clonotype appeared many times. V is TRBV5-1 and J is TRBJ2-7; D may be TRBD1 (5 bases). The CDR3 loop spans 11 amino acids. Germline CDR1 and CDR2: SGHRS and YFSETQ. The V gene lost 4 bases and the J gene lost 6 bases, with 8 bases spanning the gap. CDR3 nucleotide sequence: TGCGCCAGCAGCAAAACAGGCGAGCAGTACTTC. Protein: CASSKTGEQYF.

This clonotype showed up many times. The chain is built from TRBV12-3 or TRBV12-4 and TRBJ1-2; TRBD1 is a possible D gene (6 bases). There are 13 residues in the CDR3. V was trimmed by 7 bases and J by 8 bases, leaving 17 bases between them. This chain's CDR3 is CASTVSGTNGYTF. DNA of the CDR3: TGTGCCAGCACAGTATCGGGGACAAACGGCTACACCTTC.

This clonotype occurred a few times. The V and J genes are TRBV20-1 and TRBJ2-1; D uncertain. CDR1 and CDR2 from the germline V gene are DFQATT and SNEGSKA (reference sequence). V shed 2 bases and J shed 6 bases, with 11 bases lying between them. The CDR3 runs to 13 residues. The CDR3 reads CSARFIQSNEQFF. The DNA for the CDR3 is TGCAGTGCTAGATTTATCCAGTCCAATGAGCAGTTCTTC.

The gene calls are TRBV4-1 and TRBJ1-5; TRBD1 agrees at 8 bases. J was trimmed by 4 bases and V by 4 bases; bases with no gene match: 9. Germline CDR1 is MGHRA and CDR2 is YSYEKL. This CDR3 comprises 16 residues. CDR3 nucleotide sequence: TGCGCCAGCAGCCTTTTCGGACAGGGAGGAAATCAGCCCCAGCATTTT. It codes for CASSLFGQGGNQPQHF.

This clonotype was observed a handful of times. The rearrangement uses TRBV12-3 or TRBV12-4 and TRBJ1-3, with TRBD1 as a possible D gene (5 bases). V lost 7 bases, J lost 2 bases, and 15 bases lay in between. The CDR3 extends over 15 amino acids. CDR3 coding DNA: TGTGCCAGCAAACCTACAGGCTCCGCTGGAAACACCATATATTTT. It codes for CASKPTGSAGNTIYF.

At least ten counts were recorded for this clonotype. This chain joins TRBV12-3 or TRBV12-4 and TRBJ2-5; TRBD2 agrees at 15 bases. With V trimmed by 3 bases and J by 0 bases, 14 bases remained unmatched. This CDR3 spans 21 amino acids. CDR3 protein: CASSFGWGLAGGQSYQETQYF. The CDR3 region has the DNA TGTGCCAGCAGTTTCGGTTGGGGACTAGCGGGAGGACAAAGTTACCAAGAGACCCAGTACTTC.

This clonotype was counted only a few times. The chain couples TRBV5-1 to TRBJ1-2; D might be TRBD1 (5 bases). From germline, CDR1 is SGHRS and CDR2 YFSETQ. Between the trimmed V and J ends, which lost 3 bases and 4 bases, there was a span of 16 bases. This CDR3 is 15 amino acids long. Written as DNA, the CDR3 is TGCGCCAGCAGCTACGGCGGGGGAACAGGCTATGGCTACACCTTC. The encoded protein is CASSYGGGTGYGYTF.

The V gene is TRBV9, the J gene TRBJ2-1, with unresolved D. The CDR3 totals 18 residues. Trimming left V 0 bases short and J 1 base short, with 17 bases between. Germline loops: CDR1 SGDLS, CDR2 YYNGEE. The CDR3 here is CASSVDPGPIISYNEQFF. As DNA, the CDR3 is TGTGCCAGCAGCGTAGATCCAGGTCCTATAATTTCCTACAATGAGCAGTTCTTC.

Comment on this clonotype: This could be a read error, since a much larger clone is one nucleotide away. The rearrangement uses TRBV6-9 and TRBJ1-1, with TRBD1 as a possible D gene (6 bases). This CDR3 is built from 13 residues. The germline gives CDR1 MNHGY, CDR2 SVAAGI. CDR3 sequence (DNA): TGTGCCAGCAGTTACACGGGGGCCACTGAAGTTTTCTTT. Protein product: CASSYTGATEVFF.

This clonotype was seen repeatedly, ten times or more. The V call is TRBV5-5, the J call TRBJ1-1, with a weak D call TRBD1 (6 bases). Between the trimmed V and J ends, which lost 4 bases and 1 base, there was a span of 14 bases. Per the germline V gene, CDR1 is SGHKS and CDR2 is YYEKEE (reference sequence). The CDR3 runs 15 residues. The CDR3 is CASSIQGVQNTEAFF. The CDR3 nucleotides are TGTGCCAGCAGCATACAGGGAGTCCAGAACACTGAAGCTTTCTTT.

This clonotype has ten or more counts. The chain's CDR3 is CASSESHPGDEQFF. The CDR3 DNA is TGCGCCAGCAGTGAGTCCCACCCCGGCGATGAGCAGTTCTTC. The chain carries TRBV10-1 and TRBJ2-1; D not certain. V lost 0 bases, J lost 8 bases, and 11 bases lay in between. Germline values: CDR1 WNHNN, CDR2 SYGVQD (reference sequence). This CDR3 spans 14 amino acids.

This clonotype was counted at least ten times. This chain connects TRBV24-1 to TRBJ2-7; no firm D call. The germline CDR1 and CDR2 sequences are KGHDR and SFDVKD. This CDR3 contains 17 residues. Trimming removed 2 bases at V and 5 bases at J, with 21 bases between. The CDR3 coding sequence is TGTGCCACCAGTGATTCCGCTACCTCGGGTGTGCAGAACGAGCAGTACTTC. Encoded protein: CATSDSATSGVQNEQYF.

This clonotype has ten or more counts. The J gene is TRBJ2-5, the V gene TRBV20-1, with 7 bases lining up with TRBD1. In germline, CDR1 is DFQATT, CDR2 SNEGSKA (reference sequence). The CDR3 is made up of 13 amino acids. J lost 2 bases, V lost 4 bases, and 4 bases had no gene match. The CDR3 DNA is TGCAGTGCTACTGAACAGGGGCAAGAGACCCAGTACTTC. Amino acids: CSATEQGQETQYF.

This clonotype was observed many times. The J gene is TRBJ2-7, the V gene TRBV6-1; TRBD1 might be the D (5 bases). The CDR3 runs to 13 residues. Germline values: CDR1 MNHNS, CDR2 SASEGT. Trimming cost V 6 bases and J 12 bases, with 21 bases left between them. CDR3 DNA sequence: TGTGCCAGCAGCAACAACAGGCGAAATTTAGGGTACTTC. Its protein product is CASSNNRRNLGYF.